The 15 T cell receptor beta chains below come from one sample, sequenced in a study of shared clonotypes between healthy human individuals. The data were produced by immunoSEQ multiplex PCR, yet TCRdb's version contains in-frame clones alone and is incomplete. The top ten hold about 0.52% of the sample, which has more than 1 million clones, approximately 78% seen once. The source material was memory CD4+ T cells from PBMCs. Indicated subset: CD45RA-negative fraction. These receptor sequences come from a man younger than 30 in good health. Some clones in this sample may be carry-over from other donors' samples.

The chain carries TRBV5-4 and TRBJ2-4; TRBD2 agrees at 7 bases. Losses at the gene ends were 4 bases for V and 8 bases for J; bases not matched to a gene: 9. Germline V CDR1 and CDR2: SGHNT, YYREEE (reference sequence). This CDR3 is 14 amino acids long. This CDR3 is CASSPGGREDIQYF. In DNA, the CDR3 is TGTGCCAGCAGCCCTGGTGGCCGGGAGGACATTCAGTACTTC.

The chain combines TRBV27 with TRBJ1-3; D is unclear. This CDR3 contains 13 residues. V lost 3 bases and J lost 4, with 7 bases in between. From germline, CDR1 is MNHEY and CDR2 SMNVEV (reference sequence). The CDR3 sequence: CASSFTSGNTIYF. The CDR3 nucleotides read TGTGCCAGCAGTTTTACATCCGGAAACACCATATATTTT.

The V and J genes are TRBV28 and TRBJ1-4, with D uncertain. The length of the CDR3 is 16 residues. Germline loops: CDR1 MDHEN, CDR2 SYDVKM. The V end was cut by 4 bases, the J end by 8 bases, with 20 bases between. The CDR3 is CASSSQALGVWEKLFF. The CDR3 DNA sequence: TGTGCCAGCAGTTCTCAGGCCCTCGGGGTTTGGGAAAAACTGTTTTTT.

The chain employs TRBV4-3 and TRBJ2-2, with TRBD2 matching 9 bases. This CDR3 is built from 16 residues. The trim removed 4 bases at V and 0 bases at J, leaving 3 bases unmatched. Germline loops: CDR1 LGHNA, CDR2 YSLEER. The DNA of the CDR3 is TGCGCCAGCAGCCCGTCTAGCGGGGCGAACACCGGGGAGCTGTTTTTT. Its protein product is CASSPSSGANTGELFF.

Comments on this clone: The same CDR3 arises from other DNA sequences in this sample as well. The chain is built from TRBV5-1 and TRBJ2-3; D is unclear. V dropped 4 bases and J dropped 0 bases, with 6 bases sitting between them. The germline gives CDR1 SGHRS, CDR2 YFSETQ. The length of the CDR3 is 13 residues. CDR3 in amino acids: CASSAPSTDTQYF. CDR3 DNA: TGCGCCAGCAGCGCTCCCAGCACAGATACGCAGTATTTT.

The chain employs TRBV5-4 and TRBJ2-7, with 9 bases identical to TRBD2. Germline V gene sequence: CDR1 SGHNT, CDR2 YYREEE (reference sequence). V trimming: 4 bases; J trimming: 0 bases; junction bases outside the gene matches: 8. The CDR3 length is 16 residues. This CDR3 is CASSPGTSKSSYEQYF. The CDR3 nucleotides are TGTGCCAGCAGCCCCGGGACTAGCAAGAGCTCCTACGAGCAGTACTTC.

This clone was counted between two and nine times. This sequence joins TRBV18 and TRBJ2-2; 9 bases match TRBD1. The CDR3 consists of 16 residues. Germline values: CDR1 KGHSH, CDR2 LQKENI. V lost 1 base to trimming and J lost 1 base; unmatched junction nucleotides: 1. The CDR3 nucleotides read TGTGCCAGCTCACCACGGGGACAGGGGAACACCGGGGAGCTGTTTTTT. Translating gives CASSPRGQGNTGELFF.

This rearrangement joins TRBV10-3 to TRBJ2-5; 13 positions agree with TRBD2. Unmatched junction bases numbered 10, after V lost 4 bases and J lost 5 bases. The CDR3 loop spans 17 amino acids. The V gene's germline CDR1 is ENHRY and CDR2 SYGVKD. The CDR3 protein is CAISGDGTSGVGETQYF. The CDR3 coding sequence is TGTGCCATCAGTGGCGACGGGACTAGCGGGGTTGGGGAGACCCAGTACTTC.

In its sample, this clone was seen a few times. The genes are TRBV2 and TRBJ2-3, with D tentatively TRBD2 (6 bases). Germline V gives CDR1 SNHLY, CDR2 FYNNEI. Trimming removed 2 bases at V and 7 bases at J, with 16 bases between. The CDR3 sequence is 15 residues long. This chain's CDR3 is CASSESSGRVNTQYF. CDR3 in DNA: TGTGCCAGCAGTGAAAGTAGCGGCCGGGTGAATACGCAGTATTTT.

The DNA of the CDR3 is TGTGCCAGCAGGGCCGGGACAGGCCCCTACGAGCAGTACTTC. Translation gives CASRAGTGPYEQYF. This sequence joins TRBV6-1 and TRBJ2-7; 8 bases are a match to TRBD1. Germline CDR1 MNHNS, CDR2 SASEGT. With 6 bases clipped from V and 2 bases from J, the junction kept 6 bases outside the gene matches. This CDR3 has 14 residues.

The sample holds one count of this clone. The chain links TRBV28 to TRBJ2-1; 11 bases map to TRBD2. Germline CDR1 is MDHEN and CDR2 is SYDVKM. J lost 3 bases, V lost 6 bases, and 7 bases had no gene match. The CDR3 runs 16 residues. CDR3 DNA: TGTGCCAGCAGCTCCATTGGGACTAGCGGCTACAATGAGCAGTTCTTC. This translates into CASSSIGTSGYNEQFF.

The rearrangement joins TRBV28 to TRBJ2-5; 7 positions match TRBD1. V lost 3 bases, J lost 2 bases, and 6 bases stayed unmatched. Per germline, CDR1 MDHEN and CDR2 SYDVKM. The CDR3 has 15 amino acids. The CDR3 protein is CASSLPGTVQETQYF. The CDR3 coding sequence is TGTGCCAGCAGTTTGCCCGGGACAGTTCAAGAGACCCAGTACTTC.

The CDR3 DNA follows: TGTGCCAGCAGCTCCGAGACAGGTAGCACAGATACGCAGTATTTT. This codes for CASSSETGSTDTQYF. This chain joins TRBV7-8 and TRBJ2-3, with D maybe TRBD1 (6 bases). Germline V CDR1 and CDR2: SGHVS, FQNEAQ. The CDR3 has 15 amino acids. V lost 4 bases and J 0 bases, leaving 11 bases between the germline ends. Based on the CDR3 plus reference TRBV7-8 and TRBJ2-3, the full variable domain is GAGVSQSPRYKVAKRGQDVALRCDPISGHVSLFWYQQALGQGPEFLTYFQNEAQLDKSGLPSDRFFAERPEGSVSTLKIQRTQQEDSAVYLCASSSETGSTDTQYFGPGTRLTVL.

The CDR3: CASSFQREETQYF. CDR3 bases: TGTGCCAGCAGCTTCCAGCGGGAAGAGACCCAGTACTTC. This rearrangement joins TRBV7-2 to TRBJ2-5; weak D call: TRBD2 (6 bases). V lost 3 bases and J 3 bases, leaving 8 bases between the germline ends. The CDR3 contains 13 residues. Germline V gene lookup returns CDR1 SGHTA and CDR2 FQGNSA.

The CDR3 loop is CASSRTSDANTGELFF. The CDR3 nucleotides read TGCGCCAGCAGCAGAACTAGCGATGCGAACACCGGGGAGCTGTTTTTT. This sequence joins TRBV5-1 and TRBJ2-2, with 7 nucleotides matching TRBD2. The length of the CDR3 is 16 residues. The V segment lost 4 bases and the J segment 0 bases; nucleotides outside the gene matches: 6. CDR1 is SGHRS, CDR2 YFSETQ, per germline.